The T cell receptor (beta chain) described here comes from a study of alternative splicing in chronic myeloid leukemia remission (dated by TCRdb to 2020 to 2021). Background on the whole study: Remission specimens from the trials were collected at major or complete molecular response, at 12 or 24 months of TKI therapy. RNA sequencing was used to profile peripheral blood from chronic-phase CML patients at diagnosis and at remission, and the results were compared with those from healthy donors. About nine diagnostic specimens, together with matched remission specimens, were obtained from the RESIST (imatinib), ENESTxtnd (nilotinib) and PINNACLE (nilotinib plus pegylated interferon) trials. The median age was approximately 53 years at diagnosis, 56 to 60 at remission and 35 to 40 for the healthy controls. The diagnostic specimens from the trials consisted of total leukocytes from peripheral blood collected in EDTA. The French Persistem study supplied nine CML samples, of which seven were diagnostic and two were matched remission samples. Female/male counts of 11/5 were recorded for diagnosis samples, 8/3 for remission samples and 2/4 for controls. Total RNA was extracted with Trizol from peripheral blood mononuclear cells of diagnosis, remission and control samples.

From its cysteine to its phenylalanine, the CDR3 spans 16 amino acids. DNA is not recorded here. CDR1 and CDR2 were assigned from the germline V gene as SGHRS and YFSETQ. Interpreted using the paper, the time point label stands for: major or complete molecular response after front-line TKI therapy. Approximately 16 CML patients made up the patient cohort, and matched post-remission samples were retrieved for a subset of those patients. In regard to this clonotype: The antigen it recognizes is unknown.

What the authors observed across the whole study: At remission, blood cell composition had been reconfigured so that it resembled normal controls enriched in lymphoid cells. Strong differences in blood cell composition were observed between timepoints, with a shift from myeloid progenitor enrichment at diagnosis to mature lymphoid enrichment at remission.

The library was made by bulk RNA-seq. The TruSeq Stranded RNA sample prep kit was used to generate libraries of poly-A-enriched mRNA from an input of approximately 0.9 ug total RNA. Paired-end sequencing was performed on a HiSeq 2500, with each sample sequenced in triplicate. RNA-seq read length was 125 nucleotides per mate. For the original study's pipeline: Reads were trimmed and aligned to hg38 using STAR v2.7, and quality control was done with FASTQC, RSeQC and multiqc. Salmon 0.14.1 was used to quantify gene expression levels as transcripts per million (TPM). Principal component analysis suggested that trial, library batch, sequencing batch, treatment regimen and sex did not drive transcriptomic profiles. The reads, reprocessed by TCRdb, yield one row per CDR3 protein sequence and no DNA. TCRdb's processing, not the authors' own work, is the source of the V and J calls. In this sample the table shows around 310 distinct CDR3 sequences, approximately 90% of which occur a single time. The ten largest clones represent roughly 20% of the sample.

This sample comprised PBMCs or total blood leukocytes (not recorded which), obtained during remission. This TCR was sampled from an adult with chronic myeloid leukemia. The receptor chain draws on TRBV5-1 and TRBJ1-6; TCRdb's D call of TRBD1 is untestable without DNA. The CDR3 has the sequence CASSLGRDAYNSPLHF.